Following are 13 T cell receptor beta chains from one sample sequenced in a study of Graves' ophthalmopathy and Graves' hyperthyroidism. RNA served as the template for amplifying TCR beta CDR3 regions. A first-round RT-PCR used HTBI primers, followed by a second-round multiplex PCR. TCRdb passed the multiplex PCR reads through MiXCR, listing each CDR3 protein once. Among about 620,000 distinct CDR3 sequences listed, about a fifth were seen once. The source material was peripheral blood. The origin of the receptors is a woman between 18 and 29 years old with stable Graves' hyperthyroidism. Some clones in this sample may be carry-over from other donors' samples.

This chain joins TRBV9 and TRBJ1-6, with D unclear. Germline values: CDR1 SGDLS, CDR2 YYNGEE. V was clipped by 2 bases and J by 4 bases, with 7 bases between them. The CDR3 runs 14 residues. CDR3 loop: CASSVSGYNSPLHF. The CDR3 DNA follows: TGTGCCAGCAGCGTTTCAGGATATAATTCACCCCTCCACTTT.

There are many counts of this clonotype. The chain employs TRBV6-2 or TRBV6-3 and TRBJ1-1; no firm D call. Trimming removed 2 bases at V and 1 base at J, with 11 bases between. The V gene's germline CDR1 is MNHEY and CDR2 SVGEGT. The CDR3 covers 15 residues. In DNA, the CDR3 is TGTGCCAGCAGTTACCTCGGGGTCCCGAACACTGAAGCTTTCTTT. Translation: CASSYLGVPNTEAFF.

This clonotype was found many times. The chain is built from TRBV20-1 and TRBJ1-1, with D maybe TRBD1 (5 bases). Looked up from germline, CDR1 is DFQATT and CDR2 is SNEGSKA (reference sequence). V was trimmed by 0 bases and J by 4 bases, leaving 21 bases between them. The CDR3 is 17 residues long. Written as DNA, the CDR3 is TGCAGTGCTAGAGATGCCGGGGCAGGGTTTGTCGGCACTGAAGCTTTCTTT. Translation gives CSARDAGAGFVGTEAFF.

At least ten counts were recorded for this clonotype. The rearrangement joins TRBV20-1 to TRBJ2-7; 8 bases fit TRBD1. J gave up 4 bases and V 7 bases, and 9 bases lay outside the gene matches. The CDR3 runs to 13 residues. Germline CDR1 DFQATT, CDR2 SNEGSKA (reference sequence). Here the CDR3 reads CSVGTGDMYEQYF. The CDR3 DNA reads TGCAGTGTTGGGACAGGCGATATGTACGAGCAGTACTTC.

The V gene is TRBV6-1, the J gene TRBJ2-5, with TRBD2 identical over 8 bases. Germline values: CDR1 MNHNS, CDR2 SASEGT. The V gene end was trimmed by 6 bases and the J gene end by 5 bases; junction bases not matched to a gene: 5. The CDR3 is 13 amino acids. The CDR3 coding sequence is TGTGCCAGCAGCGGACTAGCCAGTGAGACCCAGTACTTC. Translating it yields CASSGLASETQYF.

Concerning this clonotype: This sequence may be a read error, since a much larger clone differs from it by one base. The rearrangement links TRBV12-3 or TRBV12-4 to TRBJ2-2; the match to TRBD2 covers 13 bases. The CDR3 covers 17 residues. For the CDR3, the DNA is TGTGCCAGCAGTTTTACTAGCGGGAGGGCCGGAGCCGGGGAGCTGCTTTTT. The encoded protein is CASSFTSGRAGAGELLF.

This clonotype has ten or more counts. The J gene is TRBJ2-7, the V gene TRBV6-5, with 7 bases aligning to TRBD2. The CDR3 spans 16 residues. With 2 bases clipped from V and 2 bases from J, the junction kept 9 bases outside the gene matches. CDR1 is MNHEY and CDR2 is SVGAGI in the germline V gene. The CDR3 loop reads CASSYRLEGGPYEQYF. The CDR3 DNA reads as TGTGCCAGCAGTTACCGCCTTGAGGGAGGGCCCTACGAGCAGTACTTC.

This clonotype was picked up many times. The chain recombines TRBV2 with TRBJ1-3, with a possible D match to TRBD1 (5 bases). Deletions cut 7 bases from V and 4 bases from J, with 14 bases between. The CDR3 runs 14 residues. Germline CDR1 SNHLY, CDR2 FYNNEI. CDR3 residues: CASIEGTGGNTIYF. The DNA of the CDR3 is TGTGCCAGCATCGAGGGGACGGGCGGAAACACCATATATTTT.

This clonotype was counted ten times or more. This chain joins TRBV15 and TRBJ1-1; D is uncertain. Germline V gene sequence: CDR1 LNHNV, CDR2 YYDKDF (reference sequence). V lost 4 bases to trimming and J lost 4 bases, with 7 bases between them. CDR3 length: 12 amino acids. The DNA of the CDR3 is TGTGCCACCAGCAAAGTAGGCACTGAAGCTTTCTTT. Translation: CATSKVGTEAFF.

This clonotype was observed many times. This chain joins TRBV2 and TRBJ2-7, with 7 nucleotides matching TRBD2. This CDR3 is built from 14 residues. Trimming cost V 7 bases and J 0 bases; bases outside gene matches: 6. Germline CDR1 SNHLY, CDR2 FYNNEI. CDR3 in DNA: TGTGCCAGCACGCCAAGCGGGGCCTCCTACGAGCAGTACTTC. This codes for CASTPSGASYEQYF.

This clonotype was counted many times. The rearrangement uses TRBV11-1 and TRBJ2-7, with no clear D. Per the germline V gene, CDR1 is SGHAT and CDR2 is FQDESV (reference sequence). Trimming stripped 0 bases from V and 1 base from J, with 25 bases between. This CDR3 contains 20 residues. CDR3 nucleotide sequence: TGTGCCAGCAGCTTAGCGGTAACAGCCAACCAACCCCTCCCTTCCTACGAGCAGTACTTC. Its protein is CASSLAVTANQPLPSYEQYF.

This clonotype showed up many times. V and J are TRBV2 and TRBJ1-3; a possible D gene is TRBD1 (5 bases). V lost 3 bases and J lost 0, with 15 bases in between. The germline CDR1 and CDR2 sequences are SNHLY and FYNNEI. CDR3 length: 17 residues. The CDR3 sequence: CASSEGPADYSGNTIYF. The DNA of the CDR3 is TGTGCCAGCAGTGAGGGGCCAGCGGACTACTCTGGAAACACCATATATTTT.

The V call is TRBV6-1, the J call TRBJ2-5; D is tentatively TRBD1 or TRBD2 (5 bases each). V was pared by 6 bases and J by 2 bases, with 16 bases between. The CDR3 consists of 15 residues. Germline assignment: CDR1 MNHNS and CDR2 SASEGT. CDR3 sequence (DNA): TGTGCCAGCAGCAGAAAGGGACGGACACAAGAGACCCAGTACTTC. It specifies CASSRKGRTQETQYF.